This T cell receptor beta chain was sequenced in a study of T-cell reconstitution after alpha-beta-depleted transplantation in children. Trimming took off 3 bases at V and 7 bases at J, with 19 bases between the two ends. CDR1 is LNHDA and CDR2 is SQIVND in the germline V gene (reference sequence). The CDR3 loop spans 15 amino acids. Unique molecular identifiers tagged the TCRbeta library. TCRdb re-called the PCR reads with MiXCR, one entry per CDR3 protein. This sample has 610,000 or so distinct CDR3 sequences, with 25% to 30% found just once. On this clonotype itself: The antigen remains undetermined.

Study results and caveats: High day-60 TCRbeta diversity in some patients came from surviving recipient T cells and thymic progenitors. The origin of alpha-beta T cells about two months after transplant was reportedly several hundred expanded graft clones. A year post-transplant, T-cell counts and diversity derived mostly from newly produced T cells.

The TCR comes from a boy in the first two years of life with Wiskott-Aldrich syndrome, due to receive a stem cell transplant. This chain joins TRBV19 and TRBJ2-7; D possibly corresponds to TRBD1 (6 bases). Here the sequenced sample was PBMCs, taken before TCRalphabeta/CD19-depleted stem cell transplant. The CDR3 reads CASSMIPRRGGEQYF. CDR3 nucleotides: TGTGCCAGTAGTATGATACCTCGAAGAGGGGGAGAGCAGTACTTC. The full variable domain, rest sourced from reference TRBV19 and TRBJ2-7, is DGGITQSPKYLFRKEGQNVTLSCEQNLNHDAMYWYRQDPGQGLRLIYYSQIVNDFQKGDIAEGYSVSREKKESFPLTVTSAQKNPTAFYLCASSMIPRRGGEQYFGPGTRLTVT.